The next 25 T cell receptor beta chains were all read from a single sample in a study of blood T cell repertoires in COVID-19. Profiled with immunoSEQ multiplex PCR; TCRdb holds only in-frame clones, not every one. Among under 250,000 clones, around 86% were seen once, and the ten largest hold under 7%. Sequencing input: peripheral blood. All receptors come from a man aged 55 to 70 who had recovered from COVID-19.

V is TRBV5-6 and J is TRBJ1-2; D is possibly TRBD1 (6 bases). The CDR3 has 12 residues. Trimming left V 4 bases short and J 5 bases short, with 9 bases between. CDR1 SGHDT and CDR2 YYEEEE come from the germline V gene. The CDR3 DNA reads TGTGCCAGCAGCGTCACAGGGTATGGCTACACCTTC. This encodes CASSVTGYGYTF. Filled out from reference TRBV5-6 and TRBJ1-2, the complete variable domain reads DAGVTQSPTHLIKTRGQQVTLRCSPKSGHDTVSWYQQALGQGPQFIFQYYEEEERQRGNFPDRFSGHQFPNYSSELNVNALLLGDSALYLCASSVTGYGYTFGSGTRLTVV.

This clone was observed once. In DNA form, the CDR3 reads TGTGCCACCAGTGATTTGACCAGGGGTAAGGAAGATACGCAGTATTTT. It is translated as CATSDLTRGKEDTQYF. The chain uses TRBV24-1 and TRBJ2-3; D is perhaps TRBD1 (6 bases). V was cut by 0 bases and J by 5 bases, with 14 bases left in between. The germline gives CDR1 KGHDR, CDR2 SFDVKD. There are 16 residues in the CDR3.

The chain combines TRBV6-4 with TRBJ2-2; TRBD2 matches 9 bases. Looked up from germline, CDR1 is MRHNA and CDR2 is SNTAGT. V shed 0 bases, J shed 7 bases, and the junction held 0 bases outside the gene matches. The CDR3 is made up of 14 amino acids. Written as DNA, the CDR3 is TGTGCCAGCAGTGACTCTAGCGGGAGCGGGGAGCTGTTTTTT. The encoded protein is CASSDSSGSGELFF.

J is TRBJ2-7 and V is TRBV3-1 (or the pseudogene TRBV3-2), with D perhaps TRBD2 (6 bases). The CDR3 runs to 15 residues. Germline V gene data show CDR1 as LGHDT and CDR2 as YNNKEL (reference sequence). Trimming left V 4 bases short and J 3 bases short, with 16 bases between. The DNA of the CDR3 is TGTGCCAGCAGCCTCGGTGTGAGTAGCGGCTACGAGCAGTACTTC. It is translated as CASSLGVSSGYEQYF.

The genes are TRBV18 and TRBJ2-7; TRBD1 matches 9 bases. V lost 4 bases and J lost 5; bases outside the gene matches: 9. The CDR3 has 15 residues. The V gene's germline CDR1 is KGHSH and CDR2 LQKENI. The CDR3 sequence is CASSLLGQGIDEQYF. CDR3 coding DNA: TGTGCCAGCTCACTGCTAGGACAGGGGATCGACGAGCAGTACTTC.

The table lists this clone with a count of one. The rearrangement links TRBV11-2 to TRBJ2-1; 14 nucleotides match TRBD2. CDR3 length equals 14 residues. Unmatched junction bases numbered 7, after V lost 5 bases and J lost 13 bases. Germline assignment: CDR1 SGHAT and CDR2 FQNNGV. The chain's CDR3 is CASSPGTSGGFQFF. In DNA form, the CDR3 reads TGTGCCAGCAGCCCTGGGACTAGCGGGGGTTTCCAGTTCTTC. The whole variable domain, remainder taken from reference TRBV11-2 and TRBJ2-1, is EAGVAQSPRYKIIEKRQSVAFWCNPISGHATLYWYQQILGQGPKLLIQFQNNGVVDDSQLPKDRFSAERLKGVDSTLKIQPAKLEDSAVYLCASSPGTSGGFQFFGPGTRLTVL.

In DNA, the CDR3 is TGTGCCAGCATTCCAGGGGGTACCTATAATTCACCCCTCCACTTT. Amino acids: CASIPGGTYNSPLHF. V and J are TRBV6-5 and TRBJ1-6; 7 bases are shared with TRBD1. With V trimmed by 7 bases and J by 2 bases, 5 bases remained unmatched. The CDR3 has 15 amino acids. The germline gives CDR1 MNHEY, CDR2 SVGAGI.

The chain combines TRBV19 with TRBJ1-4; 8 nucleotides line up with TRBD1. The V gene end was trimmed by 5 bases and the J gene end by 11 bases; junction bases not matched to a gene: 1. Germline CDR1 and CDR2: LNHDA and SQIVND (reference sequence). The CDR3 runs to 11 residues. Written as DNA, the CDR3 is TGTGCCAGTAGTCGGACAGGGAAACTGTTTTTT. This sequence encodes CASSRTGKLFF.

The genes are TRBV29-1 and TRBJ2-7; 7 bases align to TRBD2. Unmatched junction bases numbered 4, after V lost 4 bases and J lost 7 bases. CDR1 and CDR2 from the germline V gene are SQVTM and ANQGSEA. This CDR3 spans 11 amino acids. Here the CDR3 DNA reads TGCAGCGTTGGGGAGGGCCGGGAGCAGTACTTC. Protein product: CSVGEGREQYF.

A few counts support this clone. This chain links TRBV13 with TRBJ2-5, with 9 bases matching TRBD2. V trimming: 4 bases; J trimming: 5 bases; junction bases outside the gene matches: 5. The germline CDR1 and CDR2 sequences are PRHDT and FYEKMQ (reference sequence). CDR3 size: 14 residues. CDR3 sequence: CASSYRAGGETQYF. In nucleotides, the CDR3 is TGTGCCAGCAGCTACCGAGCGGGAGGCGAGACCCAGTACTTC. Looking up the rest from reference TRBV13 and TRBJ2-5 gives the full variable domain: AAGVIQSPRHLIKEKRETATLKCYPIPRHDTVYWYQQGPGQDPQFLISFYEKMQSDKGSIPDRFSAQQFSDYHSELNMSSLELGDSALYFCASSYRAGGETQYFGPGTRLLVL.

This clone was seen many times. The chain has TRBV28 and TRBJ1-1, with 9 bases fitting TRBD1. Trimming took 4 bases from V and 6 from J; bases not matched to a gene: 9. Germline CDR1 and CDR2: MDHEN and SYDVKM. The CDR3 totals 15 residues. The DNA for the CDR3 is TGTGCCAGCAGTTCACGGACAGGGGTGTTCGCTGAAGCTTTCTTT. Its translation: CASSSRTGVFAEAFF. Full variable domain (outside the CDR3, taken from reference TRBV28 and TRBJ1-1): DVKVTQSSRYLVKRTGEKVFLECVQDMDHENMFWYRQDPGLGLRLIYFSYDVKMKEKGDIPEGYSVSREKKERFSLILESASTNQTSMYLCASSSRTGVFAEAFFGQGTRLTVV.

The chain has TRBV6-4 and TRBJ2-4; tentative D call: TRBD2 (6 bases). Germline lookup yields CDR1 MRHNA and CDR2 SNTAGT. The germline V and J ends were trimmed by 0 bases and 12 bases, with 9 bases remaining between them. The CDR3 covers 12 residues. CDR3 sequence (DNA): TGTGCCAGCAGTGACTCGGGCGGGACTCAGTACTTC. It is translated as CASSDSGGTQYF.

The CDR3 coding sequence is TGTGCCAGCAGCACTGGACAGGATAACAATGAGCAGTTCTTC. Translated: CASSTGQDNNEQFF. The genes are TRBV12-1 and TRBJ2-1; the table names TRBD1, a call not compared with the DNA. TRBV12-1 is given as a pseudogene. The CDR3 covers 14 residues.

The rearrangement links TRBV28 to TRBJ1-5; 7 nucleotides match TRBD1. Germline trimming cut 8 bases from V and 5 bases from J; bases unmatched to any gene: 3. The CDR3 totals 12 residues. Germline V gene sequence: CDR1 MDHEN, CDR2 SYDVKM. Here the CDR3 reads CASSTGDQPQHF. The CDR3 region has the DNA TGTGCCAGCTCTACAGGGGATCAGCCCCAGCATTTT.

The V call is TRBV7-9, the J call TRBJ1-2; 7 bases fit TRBD1. The CDR3 length is 16 residues. Germline trimming cut 5 bases from V and 2 bases from J; bases unmatched to any gene: 11. Per germline, CDR1 SEHNR and CDR2 FQNEAQ (reference sequence). The CDR3 DNA follows: TGTGCCAGCAGCCCGCAAGGGACAGTGCAAAACTATGGCTACACCTTC. Translated: CASSPQGTVQNYGYTF.

The sample holds a few counts of this clone. V usage is TRBV24-1 and J usage is TRBJ2-7, with D possibly matching TRBD1 (6 bases). V was clipped by 4 bases and J by 3 bases, with 15 bases between them. The V gene's germline CDR1 is KGHDR and CDR2 SFDVKD. The CDR3 runs to 15 residues. CDR3 sequence (DNA): TGTGCCACCAGTGACCCCTCAGGGGCGATCTACGAGCAGTACTTC. Its protein product is CATSDPSGAIYEQYF.

In this sample, this clone turned up once. The chain links TRBV6-2 or TRBV6-3 to TRBJ1-4; 7 nucleotides line up with TRBD1. V was clipped by 1 base and J by 5 bases; unmatched bases: 1. The CDR3 totals 14 residues. Germline CDR1 reads MNHEY; CDR2 reads SVGEGT. CDR3 coding DNA: TGTGCCAGCAGTTACTTGACAGGGAATGAAAAACTGTTTTTT. This translates into CASSYLTGNEKLFF.

The J gene is TRBJ2-3, the V gene TRBV7-3; 7 nucleotides match TRBD1. The CDR3 extends over 14 amino acids. V dropped 5 bases and J dropped 5; count of bases not matched to a gene: 7. Germline CDR1 and CDR2: SGHTA and FQGTGA. CDR3 DNA sequence: TGTGCCAGCAGCCCGGACAGGTTAGGAGATACGCAGTATTTT. Translating gives CASSPDRLGDTQYF.

V and J are TRBV9 and TRBJ2-5; D remains ambiguous. Germline V gene sequence: CDR1 SGDLS, CDR2 YYNGEE. V lost 2 bases, J lost 5 bases, and 10 bases lay in between. CDR3 length: 13 residues. The CDR3 DNA reads as TGTGCCAGCAGCGTTGCGATCGGGGAGACCCAGTACTTC. It is translated as CASSVAIGETQYF.

The chain is built from TRBV7-9 and TRBJ2-7; TRBD1 is a possible D gene (6 bases). Germline CDR1 reads SEHNR; CDR2 reads FQNEAQ (reference sequence). Trimming removed 5 bases at V and 1 base at J, with 18 bases between. The CDR3 loop spans 16 amino acids. DNA of the CDR3: TGTGCCAGCAGCACCCCCCGGGACACCCTTTCCTACGAGCAGTACTTC. This gives the protein CASSTPRDTLSYEQYF.

The rearrangement uses TRBV15 and TRBJ2-5; 8 bases are shared with TRBD1. V was pared by 4 bases and J by 4 bases, with 5 bases of the junction left unmatched. The CDR3 is 14 residues long. Looked up from germline, CDR1 is LNHNV and CDR2 is YYDKDF (reference sequence). The CDR3 sequence: CATSIQTGVETQYF. CDR3 DNA: TGTGCCACCAGCATCCAGACAGGGGTAGAGACCCAGTACTTC.

The rearrangement links TRBV7-2 to TRBJ1-1, with TRBD1 matching 8 bases. Germline trimming cut 5 bases from V and 5 bases from J; bases unmatched to any gene: 10. There are 15 residues in the CDR3. Germline CDR1 reads SGHTA; CDR2 reads FQGNSA. The CDR3 loop reads CASSPYRGEWTEAFF. The CDR3 DNA follows: TGTGCCAGCAGCCCTTACAGGGGGGAATGGACTGAAGCTTTCTTT.

The J gene is TRBJ1-3, the V gene TRBV18; D unresolved. Trimming took 0 bases from V and 0 from J, leaving 15 bases between them. The CDR3 spans 18 residues. Germline V CDR1 and CDR2: KGHSH, LQKENI. CDR3 DNA sequence: TGTGCCAGCTCACCACCGTCGTTAAGTAGTTACTCTGGAAACACCATATATTTT. Amino acids: CASSPPSLSSYSGNTIYF.

The rearrangement uses TRBV15 and TRBJ1-2, with D unresolved. Trimming took off 1 base at V and 7 bases at J, with 19 bases between the two ends. The CDR3 runs 16 residues. CDR1 and CDR2 from the germline V gene are LNHNV and YYDKDF (reference sequence). CDR3 in DNA: TGTGCCACCAGCAGAGCAGGAGCGGCCGCCGAGGGTGGCTACACCTTC. Translation: CATSRAGAAAEGGYTF.

This rearrangement joins TRBV7-8 to TRBJ2-5, with 9 bases matching TRBD1. The CDR3 loop spans 15 amino acids. V dropped 5 bases and J dropped 5; count of bases not matched to a gene: 9. Germline assignment: CDR1 SGHVS and CDR2 FQNEAQ. The chain's CDR3 is CASSLTGGRGETQYF. The DNA of the CDR3 is TGTGCCAGCAGCCTGACAGGGGGGCGCGGGGAGACCCAGTACTTC.